This TCR beta chain emerged from a study of blood T cell repertoires in COVID-19. Across the study: Material from acute and convalescent COVID-19 was sourced from the United States, Italy and Spain.

Authors' analysis steps: For nucleated cells, counts were estimated from reference gene primer amplification. TCRdb keeps only in-frame clones here, not all; method: immunoSEQ multiplex PCR. Clonal size and the V and J genes are those of that table, whereas D and trimming came from the DNA. The sample has 200,000 to 300,000 clones; around 81% are singletons. V shed 5 bases and J 3 bases; nucleotides not matched to a gene: 3. Germline V lookup: CDR1 MDHEN, CDR2 SYDVKM. CDR3 length equals 13 residues. The chain carries TRBV28 and TRBJ2-5; 7 bases fit TRBD2. The origin of this receptor is a woman aged 55-70 years with active or convalescent COVID-19. Input material: peripheral blood. CDR3 in DNA: TGTGCCAGCAGTGCCGGGACTAAAGAGACCCAGTACTTC. This translates into CASSAGTKETQYF.